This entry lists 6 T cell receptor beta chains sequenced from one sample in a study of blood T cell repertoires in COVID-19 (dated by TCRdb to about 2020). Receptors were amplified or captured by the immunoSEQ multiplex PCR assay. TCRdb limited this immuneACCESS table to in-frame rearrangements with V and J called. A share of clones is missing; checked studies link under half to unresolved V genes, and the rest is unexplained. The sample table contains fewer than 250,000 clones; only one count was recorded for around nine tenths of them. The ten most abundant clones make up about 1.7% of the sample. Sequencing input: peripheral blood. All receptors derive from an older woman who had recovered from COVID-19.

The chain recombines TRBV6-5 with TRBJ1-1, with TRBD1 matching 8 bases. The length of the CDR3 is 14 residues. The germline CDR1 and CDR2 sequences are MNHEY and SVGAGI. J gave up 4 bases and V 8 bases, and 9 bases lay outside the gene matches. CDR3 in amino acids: CASSLSGQGTEAFF. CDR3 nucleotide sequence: TGTGCCAGCTCGTTGTCTGGACAGGGCACTGAAGCTTTCTTT.

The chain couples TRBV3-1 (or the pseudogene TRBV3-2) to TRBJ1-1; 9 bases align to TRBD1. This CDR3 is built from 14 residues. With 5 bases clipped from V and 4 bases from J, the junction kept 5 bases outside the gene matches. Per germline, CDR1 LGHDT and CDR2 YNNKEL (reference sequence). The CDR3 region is CASSSGQGSTEAFF. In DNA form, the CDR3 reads TGTGCCAGCAGCTCCGGACAGGGGAGCACTGAAGCTTTCTTT.

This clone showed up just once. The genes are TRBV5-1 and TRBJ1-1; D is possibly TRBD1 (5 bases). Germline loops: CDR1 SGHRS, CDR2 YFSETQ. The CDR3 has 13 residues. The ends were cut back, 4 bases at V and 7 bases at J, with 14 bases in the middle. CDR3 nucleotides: TGCGCCAGCAGCCTCCGGGGAGGGGTTGAAGCTTTCTTT. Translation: CASSLRGGVEAFF.

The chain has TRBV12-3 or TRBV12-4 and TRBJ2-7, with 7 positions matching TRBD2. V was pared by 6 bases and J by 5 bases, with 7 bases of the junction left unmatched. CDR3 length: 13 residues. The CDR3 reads CASRTSGGDEQYF. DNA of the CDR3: TGTGCCAGCAGAACATCGGGGGGAGACGAGCAGTACTTC.

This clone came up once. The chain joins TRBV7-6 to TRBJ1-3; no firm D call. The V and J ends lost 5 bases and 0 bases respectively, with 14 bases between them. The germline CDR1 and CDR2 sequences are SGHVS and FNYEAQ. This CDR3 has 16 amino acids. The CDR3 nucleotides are TGTGCCAGCAGCCCAAGGCAGGCGAGCTCTGGAAACACCATATATTTT. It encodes CASSPRQASSGNTIYF. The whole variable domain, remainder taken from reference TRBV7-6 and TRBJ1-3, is GAGVSQSPRYKVTKRGQDVALRCDPISGHVSLYWYRQALGQGPEFLTYFNYEAQQDKSGLPNDRFSAERPEGSISTLTIQRTEQRDSAMYRCASSPRQASSGNTIYFGEGSWLTVV.

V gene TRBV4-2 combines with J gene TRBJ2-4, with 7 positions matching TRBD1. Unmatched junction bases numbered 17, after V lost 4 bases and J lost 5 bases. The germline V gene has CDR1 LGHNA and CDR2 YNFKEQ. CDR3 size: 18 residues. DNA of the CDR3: TGTGCCAGCAGCCTAACCACACAGACAGGGATCTTCGAAAACATTCAGTACTTC. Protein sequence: CASSLTTQTGIFENIQYF.